One sample yielded the 15 T cell receptor beta chains listed below, sequenced in a study of early T cells in non-severe SARS-CoV-2 infection. MiXCR, run by TCRdb on the 5' RACE reads, gives a single entry per CDR3 protein. Of tens of thousands of distinct CDR3 sequences in the sample, about 6% were seen once. The sample was whole blood. These receptors were taken from an adult who was a healthcare worker with PCR-confirmed SARS-CoV-2 infection or an uninfected control (not recorded which).

The sample holds a few counts of this clonotype. This may arise from a read error, as a much more abundant clone is one base away. The chain links TRBV29-1 to TRBJ2-3; D might be TRBD1 or TRBD2, each matching 5 bases. This CDR3 has 17 amino acids. CDR1 is SQVTM, CDR2 ANQGSEA, per germline. The CDR3 region is CSVVGDLGVSGTDTRYF. The CDR3 coding sequence is TGCAGCGTTGTTGGGGACCTGGGCGTGTCCGGCACAGATACGCGGTATTTT.

This clonotype was recorded many times. The chain links TRBV5-1 to TRBJ2-7, with TRBD2 matching over 16 bases. Looked up from germline, CDR1 is SGHRS and CDR2 is YFSETQ. The CDR3 covers 16 residues. Losses at the gene ends were 5 bases for V and 2 bases for J; bases not matched to a gene: 4. CDR3 sequence: CASSTGTSGRAYEQYF. CDR3 DNA: TGCGCCAGCAGTACCGGGACTAGCGGGAGGGCCTACGAGCAGTACTTC.

This clonotype was observed at least ten times. This chain connects TRBV9 to TRBJ2-1; D is perhaps TRBD2 (5 bases). Germline V gene data show CDR1 as SGDLS and CDR2 as YYNGEE. The CDR3 contains 16 residues. Trimming removed 0 bases from V and 7 bases from J, with 17 bases in between. DNA of the CDR3: TGTGCCAGCAGCGTAGGTTTTTCGGGGAGTGGGAATGAGCAGTTCTTC. Translated, it gives CASSVGFSGSGNEQFF.

This clonotype was counted a few times. The chain is built from TRBV7-6 and TRBJ2-2, with 7 bases identical to TRBD2. There are 16 residues in the CDR3. Germline CDR1 and CDR2: SGHVS and FNYEAQ. Germline trimming cut 2 bases from V and 4 bases from J; bases unmatched to any gene: 7. CDR3 sequence: CASSLHGSGRTGELFF. CDR3 nucleotide sequence: TGTGCCAGCAGCTTACACGGTAGCGGGCGCACCGGGGAGCTGTTTTTT.

This clonotype was seen more than once but under ten times. The CDR3, as DNA: TGTGCCAGCAGTTTAATGGCGGGGACTGGAAACACCATATATTTT. It encodes CASSLMAGTGNTIYF. The chain uses TRBV12-3 or TRBV12-4 and TRBJ1-3; D remains ambiguous. Trimming took off 2 bases at V and 2 bases at J, with 10 bases between the two ends. This CDR3 spans 15 amino acids.

This clonotype was detected ten times or more. The chain is built from TRBV28 and TRBJ2-3; TRBD1 matches at 10 bases. The V segment lost 5 bases and the J segment 0 bases; nucleotides outside the gene matches: 5. Germline V lookup: CDR1 MDHEN, CDR2 SYDVKM. There are 16 residues in the CDR3. CDR3 sequence (DNA): TGTGCCAGCAGTGCGACAGGGGGCTATAGCACAGATACGCAGTATTTT. Its protein product is CASSATGGYSTDTQYF.

V gene TRBV4-1 combines with J gene TRBJ1-5; D is unclear. Deletions cut 0 bases from V and 0 bases from J, with 12 bases between. Germline lookup yields CDR1 MGHRA and CDR2 YSYEKL. The CDR3 runs to 17 residues. CDR3 protein: CASSQDPSGLSNQPQHF. The CDR3 DNA reads as TGCGCCAGCAGCCAAGATCCCTCCGGACTTAGCAATCAGCCCCAGCATTTT.

The sample holds many counts of this clonotype. The rearrangement uses TRBV20-1 and TRBJ2-1, with 9 bases identical to TRBD2. Germline V gene data show CDR1 as DFQATT and CDR2 as SNEGSKA (reference sequence). The CDR3 spans 16 residues. After removal of 5 bases from V and 0 bases from J, the junction contained 8 bases not matched to a gene. This CDR3 reads CSAPPLAGFSYNEQFF. The CDR3 nucleotides read TGCAGTGCTCCACCCCTAGCGGGGTTCTCCTACAATGAGCAGTTCTTC.

This clonotype showed up just a few times. The chain is built from TRBV19 and TRBJ2-1, with a tentative D call TRBD2 (7 bases). CDR1 is LNHDA and CDR2 is SQIVND in the germline V gene (reference sequence). The length of the CDR3 is 16 residues. Trimming took 1 base from V and 5 from J, leaving 15 bases between them. In DNA form, the CDR3 reads TGTGCCAGTAGTATAGTAGGGGGGGCCTTTGACAATGAGCAGTTCTTC. It codes for CASSIVGGAFDNEQFF.

This clonotype showed up many times. The chain uses TRBV6-6 and TRBJ2-7, with 9 bases aligning to TRBD1. This CDR3 comprises 15 residues. Trimming took 0 bases from V and 2 from J; bases not matched to a gene: 2. The germline gives CDR1 MNHNY, CDR2 SVGAGI (reference sequence). CDR3 bases: TGTGCCAGCAGTTACTCGACAGGGGGAACCTACGAGCAGTACTTC. Protein: CASSYSTGGTYEQYF.

By share, this clonotype ranks as medium-sized. The chain carries TRBV6-1 and TRBJ2-7, with 7 bases identical to TRBD2. The CDR3 is 15 residues long. Trimming took 3 bases from V and 3 from J; bases not matched to a gene: 8. Looked up from germline, CDR1 is MNHNS and CDR2 is SASEGT. The CDR3 DNA sequence: TGTGCCAGCAGTGAGCTGGGGGGGACGGGCTACGAGCAGTACTTC. Residues: CASSELGGTGYEQYF.

The table lists this clonotype with many counts. The genes are TRBV5-4 and TRBJ2-1; the match to TRBD2 covers 7 bases. V lost 4 bases, J lost 6 bases, and 4 bases stayed unmatched. The CDR3 is 13 residues long. Germline V lookup: CDR1 SGHNT, CDR2 YYREEE (reference sequence). The CDR3 reads CASSTWTSNEQFF. CDR3 coding DNA: TGTGCCAGCAGCACCTGGACTAGCAATGAGCAGTTCTTC.

This clonotype was found many times. The chain uses TRBV7-9 and TRBJ2-6, with no clear D. This CDR3 spans 17 amino acids. V lost 1 base to trimming and J lost 0 bases, with 10 bases between them. Germline CDR1 SEHNR, CDR2 FQNEAQ (reference sequence). The CDR3, as DNA: TGTGCCAGCAGCTTAGGGGGTGGTCTCTCTGGGGCCAACGTCCTGACTTTC. This encodes CASSLGGGLSGANVLTF.

This clonotype was recorded many times. The V and J genes are TRBV28 and TRBJ2-7; D gene uncertain. Trimming cost V 3 bases and J 2 bases, with 5 bases left between them. The CDR3 runs 12 residues. The germline V gene encodes CDR1 MDHEN and CDR2 SYDVKM. This CDR3 is CASSLPPYEQYF. CDR3 coding DNA: TGTGCCAGCAGTTTGCCACCCTACGAGCAGTACTTC. Full variable domain (missing parts from reference TRBV28 and TRBJ2-7): DVKVTQSSRYLVKRTGEKVFLECVQDMDHENMFWYRQDPGLGLRLIYFSYDVKMKEKGDIPEGYSVSREKKERFSLILESASTNQTSMYLCASSLPPYEQYFGPGTRLTVT.

Many counts were recorded for this clonotype. The chain recombines TRBV27 with TRBJ1-2, with a possible D match to TRBD1 (5 bases). The V and J ends lost 10 bases and 2 bases respectively, with 17 bases between them. The CDR3 has 14 amino acids. Germline V lookup: CDR1 MNHEY, CDR2 SMNVEV (reference sequence). The CDR3 spells CATRPGGVNYGYTF. CDR3 coding DNA: TGTGCCACCCGACCCGGGGGTGTAAACTATGGCTACACCTTC.